This TCR beta chain was retrieved from a study of low-dose radiotherapy and immunotherapy resistance in tumors. At least ten counts were recorded for this clonotype. Time point here: before trial treatment. Eligibility criteria specified advanced solid malignancies devoid of tumor-infiltrating lymphocytes. Alpha and beta chains were covered, as first-strand cDNA relied on TRAV- and TRBV-specific primers. TCRs underwent 20 PCR cycles of amplification with a constant-region primer and V-primer adapter. TCRdb re-called the reads with MiXCR, one entry per CDR3 protein. In the table there are 60,000 or so distinct CDR3 sequences, about 25% of which are singletons. The CDR3 is 12 residues long. The V segment lost 7 bases and the J segment 5 bases; nucleotides outside the gene matches: 4. Germline CDR1 and CDR2: SQVTM and ANQGSEA.

The origin of this receptor is a male donor with rectosigmoid adenocarcinoma. The sample in question was PBMCs, obtained before treatment. The rearrangement joins TRBV29-1 to TRBJ1-4, with 7 bases aligning to TRBD1. As DNA, the CDR3 is TGCAGCGGACAGGGAATAAATGAAAAACTGTTTTTT. It translates to CSGQGINEKLFF.